These 27 T cell receptor beta chains share one sample of origin, sequenced in a study of blood T cell repertoires in COVID-19. Assay used: immunoSEQ multiplex PCR; TCRdb lists only in-frame clones, some missing. The data hold 310,000 or so clones, with more than 75% observed a single time. Sequenced sample: peripheral blood. Receptors were obtained from a woman between 45 and 60 years old with acute or convalescent COVID-19.

The V and J genes are TRBV7-2 and TRBJ2-3; 8 bases agree with TRBD2. Germline CDR1 and CDR2: SGHTA and FQGNSA. J was trimmed by 2 bases and V by 0 bases; bases with no gene match: 10. The CDR3 contains 18 residues. The CDR3 region is CASSLAGRASGFTDTQYF. CDR3 nucleotides: TGTGCCAGCAGCTTAGCGGGTAGGGCTAGCGGGTTCACAGATACGCAGTATTTT.

The genes are TRBV7-3 and TRBJ2-1; TRBD1 matches at 7 bases. Germline CDR1 and CDR2: SGHTA and FQGTGA. Losses at the gene ends were 5 bases for V and 5 bases for J; bases not matched to a gene: 12. This CDR3 region has 16 residues. The CDR3 loop reads CASSRSEATGDNEQFF. CDR3 in DNA: TGTGCCAGCAGCCGATCTGAAGCAACAGGGGACAATGAGCAGTTCTTC.

This chain uses TRBV21-1 with TRBJ1-2; TRBD1, as called in the table, went unchecked against the DNA. TRBV21-1 is flagged as a pseudogene. The CDR3 is 19 amino acids. CDR3 in DNA: TGTGCCAGCAGTAGTCTCCGGGACAGGGTTCTCGCGTTAAACTATGGCTACACCTTC. Its translation is CASSSLRDRVLALNYGYTF.

The rearrangement links TRBV12-3 or TRBV12-4 to TRBJ1-1; weak D call: TRBD1 (5 bases). The V and J ends lost 3 bases and 8 bases respectively, with 10 bases between them. The CDR3 runs 12 residues. The CDR3 region has the DNA TGTGCCAGCAGTTTGGGTTACAGGGAAGCTTTCTTT. It is translated as CASSLGYREAFF.

The gene calls are TRBV19 and TRBJ1-5, with D maybe TRBD1 (5 bases). This CDR3 is 16 amino acids long. Germline V gene data show CDR1 as LNHDA and CDR2 as SQIVND (reference sequence). The V end lost 2 bases, the J end lost 3 bases, and 14 bases lay between the germline ends. The CDR3 loop reads CASSIQGAGLNQPQHF. CDR3 DNA: TGTGCCAGTAGTATACAAGGGGCAGGGCTCAATCAGCCCCAGCATTTT.

This rearrangement joins TRBV3-1 (or the pseudogene TRBV3-2) to TRBJ2-7; 9 bases line up with TRBD2. The CDR3 has 18 amino acids. After removal of 4 bases from V and 6 bases from J, the junction contained 19 bases not matched to a gene. Germline V gene sequence: CDR1 LGHDT, CDR2 YNNKEL (reference sequence). CDR3 sequence (DNA): TGTGCCAGCAGCCTCCTCCCCCTGACCAGCGGGAGGATCCCCGAGCAGTACTTC. This codes for CASSLLPLTSGRIPEQYF.

This clone was detected only a few times. V gene TRBV18 combines with J gene TRBJ2-7; 11 bases align to TRBD1. This CDR3 region has 12 residues. Germline CDR1 and CDR2: KGHSH and LQKENI. The V gene end was trimmed by 8 bases and the J gene end by 7 bases; junction bases not matched to a gene: 4. CDR3 DNA sequence: TGTGCCAGCGGACAGGGGGCGCGGGAGCAGTACTTC. Translation gives CASGQGAREQYF.

The chain is built from TRBV6-2 or TRBV6-3 and TRBJ2-4; no definite D call. Germline loops: CDR1 MNHEY, CDR2 SVGEGT. This CDR3 spans 11 amino acids. V lost 4 bases and J lost 5, with 3 bases in between. CDR3 nucleotide sequence: TGTGCCAGCAGTTCTGAAAACATTCAGTACTTC. It codes for CASSSENIQYF.

V usage is TRBV20-1 and J usage is TRBJ1-2, with 8 bases fitting TRBD1. This CDR3 comprises 11 residues. Germline V CDR1 and CDR2: DFQATT, SNEGSKA (reference sequence). CDR3 DNA sequence: TGCATTGTGGACAGGGTGCGTGGCTACACCTTC. This sequence encodes CIVDRVRGYTF.

The chain joins TRBV7-6 to TRBJ2-1; 9 bases are shared with TRBD2. CDR3 length equals 16 residues. The germline CDR1 and CDR2 sequences are SGHVS and FNYEAQ. Trimming took 5 bases from V and 16 from J; bases not matched to a gene: 21. CDR3 nucleotide sequence: TGTGCCAGCAGCCCCCAGCATAGGAAACCGGGACTAGCATATTTCTTC. Translation gives CASSPQHRKPGLAYFF.

CDR3 nucleotides: TGCGCCAGCAGCCAAGGGTCCTTTTCTACGGCTTTCTTT. Translating it yields CASSQGSFSTAFF. The chain uses TRBV4-1 and TRBJ1-1; D is unclear. The CDR3 loop spans 13 amino acids. The germline gives CDR1 MGHRA, CDR2 YSYEKL. V was pared by 1 base and J by 11 bases, with 14 bases between.

The rearrangement links TRBV24-1 to TRBJ2-3; TRBD2 aligns across 8 bases. The CDR3 is 17 amino acids. V was clipped by 3 bases and J by 2 bases; unmatched bases: 9. Germline V gives CDR1 KGHDR, CDR2 SFDVKD. CDR3 in amino acids: CATSDHKTSENTDTQYF. The DNA of the CDR3 is TGTGCCACCAGTGATCATAAGACTAGCGAGAACACAGATACGCAGTATTTT.

The CDR3 loop is CASSLEGDSPNQPQHF. The CDR3 DNA is TGTGCCAGCAGCTTAGAAGGGGACAGCCCTAATCAGCCCCAGCATTTT. This rearrangement joins TRBV7-9 to TRBJ1-5; TRBD1 aligns across 7 bases. Trimming removed 1 base from V and 4 bases from J; junction bases left unmatched: 7. CDR1 SEHNR and CDR2 FQNEAQ come from the germline V gene (reference sequence). This CDR3 has 16 residues.

The J gene is TRBJ1-2, the V gene TRBV24-1; D uncertain. The CDR3 runs to 14 residues. V dropped 4 bases and J dropped 4 bases, with 12 bases sitting between them. Germline-derived CDR1 and CDR2 are KGHDR and SFDVKD. CDR3 bases: TGTGCCACCAGTGACGCCGGGAGAGGCTATGGCTACACCTTC. It encodes CATSDAGRGYGYTF.

This chain uses TRBV4-2 with TRBJ1-4; D not resolved. Germline loops: CDR1 LGHNA, CDR2 YNFKEQ. There are 19 residues in the CDR3. V was shortened by 0 bases and J by 10 bases, with 27 bases between the two germline ends. The CDR3 loop reads CASSQENSPTSPRIAKLFF. CDR3 DNA: TGTGCCAGCAGCCAAGAAAACTCCCCCACCAGTCCCCGGATAGCAAAACTGTTTTTT.

V usage is TRBV6-5 and J usage is TRBJ2-7; 11 bases line up with TRBD2. Germline V gene lookup returns CDR1 MNHEY and CDR2 SVGAGI. V dropped 0 bases and J dropped 4; count of bases not matched to a gene: 5. This CDR3 region has 16 residues. CDR3 amino acids: CASSYSGLAGGYEQYF. DNA for the CDR3: TGTGCCAGCAGTTACTCGGGGCTAGCGGGAGGTTACGAGCAGTACTTC.

A few counts support this clone. This chain joins TRBV19 and TRBJ1-6; TRBD1 is a possible D gene (6 bases). Trimming took 6 bases from V and 5 from J, leaving 17 bases between them. Looked up from germline, CDR1 is LNHDA and CDR2 is SQIVND (reference sequence). This CDR3 region has 16 residues. The chain's CDR3 is CASRSASGTNNSPLHF. The CDR3 DNA reads TGTGCCAGTAGATCAGCCTCCGGGACAAATAATTCACCCCTCCACTTT.

The genes are TRBV15 and TRBJ2-7, with D possibly being TRBD1 (6 bases). This CDR3 contains 13 residues. With 7 bases removed from V and 2 bases from J, the gap between germline ends came to 12 bases. Germline CDR1 reads LNHNV; CDR2 reads YYDKDF (reference sequence). CDR3 sequence: CATTSTGTYEQYF. CDR3 in DNA: TGTGCCACCACATCGACAGGAACCTACGAGCAGTACTTC.

The chain is built from TRBV19 and TRBJ1-3, with D uncertain. From germline, CDR1 is LNHDA and CDR2 SQIVND (reference sequence). Trimming stripped 0 bases from V and 0 bases from J, with 6 bases between. This CDR3 contains 15 residues. The CDR3 sequence is CASSIEGDSGNTIYF. CDR3 bases: TGTGCCAGTAGTATAGAGGGCGACTCTGGAAACACCATATATTTT.

The rearrangement joins TRBV29-1 to TRBJ2-3; 7 positions agree with TRBD2. Trimming removed 1 base from V and 5 bases from J; junction bases left unmatched: 12. CDR1 and CDR2 from the germline V gene are SQVTM and ANQGSEA. The CDR3 loop spans 16 amino acids. CDR3 protein: CSVEGGSGIQVDTQYF. CDR3 bases: TGCAGCGTTGAAGGGGGAAGCGGGATTCAGGTAGATACGCAGTATTTT.

The J gene is TRBJ2-1, the V gene TRBV24-1; 7 nucleotides match TRBD2. CDR3 length equals 14 residues. Germline V gene sequence: CDR1 KGHDR, CDR2 SFDVKD. With 3 bases clipped from V and 4 bases from J, the junction kept 2 bases outside the gene matches. The CDR3 region has the DNA TGTGCCACCAGTGATGCGGGAGCGTACAATGAGCAGTTCTTC. Translating it yields CATSDAGAYNEQFF.

The J gene is TRBJ2-7, the V gene TRBV5-1; 12 positions agree with TRBD1. Looked up from germline, CDR1 is SGHRS and CDR2 is YFSETQ. The J segment lost 5 bases and the V segment lost 3 bases, leaving 3 bases of the junction unmatched. This CDR3 has 14 residues. CDR3 in amino acids: CASSSGTGGDEQYF. The CDR3 bases are TGCGCCAGCAGCTCCGGGACAGGGGGCGACGAGCAGTACTTC.

In its sample, this clone was seen a few times. J is TRBJ2-1 and V is TRBV7-9; D is perhaps TRBD1 (6 bases). Trimming stripped 0 bases from V and 9 bases from J, with 9 bases between. The V gene's germline CDR1 is SEHNR and CDR2 FQNEAQ (reference sequence). This CDR3 comprises 13 residues. CDR3 nucleotide sequence: TGTGCCAGCAGCTTAGCAACAGGGTTTGAGCAGTTCTTC. This codes for CASSLATGFEQFF.

The chain combines TRBV24-1 with TRBJ2-2, with 8 bases aligning to TRBD2. CDR3 length equals 16 residues. Per germline, CDR1 KGHDR and CDR2 SFDVKD. Unmatched junction bases numbered 6, after V lost 2 bases and J lost 5 bases. The CDR3: CATSDWSGSRTGELFF. The CDR3 DNA reads TGTGCCACCAGTGATTGGAGCGGGAGCCGGACCGGGGAGCTGTTTTTT.

This clone came up a few times. The chain carries TRBV2 and TRBJ2-3, with D uncertain. V lost 5 bases, J lost 4 bases, and 7 bases lay in between. CDR1 SNHLY and CDR2 FYNNEI come from the germline V gene. The length of the CDR3 is 12 residues. CDR3 loop: CASSTNPDTQYF. DNA of the CDR3: TGTGCCAGCAGTACTAATCCAGATACGCAGTATTTT.

The rearrangement links TRBV6-5 to TRBJ2-3; 9 nucleotides match TRBD2. V gave up 4 bases and J gave up 7 bases; unmatched junction bases: 12. The V gene's germline CDR1 is MNHEY and CDR2 SVGAGI. CDR3 length: 16 amino acids. This CDR3 is CASSLTLAGVRNTQYF. CDR3 nucleotides: TGTGCCAGCAGTTTGACCTTAGCGGGAGTTCGAAATACGCAGTATTTT.

This chain connects TRBV29-1 to TRBJ1-4, with D perhaps matching TRBD1 (5 bases). CDR1 and CDR2 from the germline V gene are SQVTM and ANQGSEA. V dropped 6 bases and J dropped 0 bases, with 14 bases sitting between them. CDR3 length equals 15 residues. CDR3 sequence reads: CSVARDPATNEKLFF. CDR3 bases: TGCAGCGTAGCCAGGGATCCCGCAACTAATGAAAAACTGTTTTTT.